This T cell receptor beta chain was documented in a study of blood T cells in healthy people across ages. As to this clonotype: The antigen is unknown.

Isolated PBMCs totaled at least 7 million in each sample. There were at least 5 micrograms of total RNA extracted from every sample. The germline V gene has CDR1 GTSNPN and CDR2 SVGIG (reference sequence). The trim removed 0 bases at V and 1 base at J, leaving 3 bases unmatched. The CDR3 contains 14 residues. Study outcomes and limitations: While age rose, TCR beta diversity per million T cells dropped in a roughly linear way.

With a J-beta primer mix and a sample-barcoded 5' primer, a second PCR ran about 7 to 12 cycles. TCRdb independently ran MiXCR on the 5' RACE reads; one entry per CDR3 protein. The sample consists of about 780,000 distinct CDR3 sequences, roughly 24% of them appearing once. These data were also reused for a study on T cells of mothers and their children.

The source is a boy younger than 18 in good health. V and J are TRBV30 and TRBJ2-7, with 7 nucleotides matching TRBD1. The sample was blood. DNA of the CDR3: TGTGCCTGGAGTGTATCGACAGGGTCCTACGAGCAGTACTTC. Its protein product is CAWSVSTGSYEQYF.